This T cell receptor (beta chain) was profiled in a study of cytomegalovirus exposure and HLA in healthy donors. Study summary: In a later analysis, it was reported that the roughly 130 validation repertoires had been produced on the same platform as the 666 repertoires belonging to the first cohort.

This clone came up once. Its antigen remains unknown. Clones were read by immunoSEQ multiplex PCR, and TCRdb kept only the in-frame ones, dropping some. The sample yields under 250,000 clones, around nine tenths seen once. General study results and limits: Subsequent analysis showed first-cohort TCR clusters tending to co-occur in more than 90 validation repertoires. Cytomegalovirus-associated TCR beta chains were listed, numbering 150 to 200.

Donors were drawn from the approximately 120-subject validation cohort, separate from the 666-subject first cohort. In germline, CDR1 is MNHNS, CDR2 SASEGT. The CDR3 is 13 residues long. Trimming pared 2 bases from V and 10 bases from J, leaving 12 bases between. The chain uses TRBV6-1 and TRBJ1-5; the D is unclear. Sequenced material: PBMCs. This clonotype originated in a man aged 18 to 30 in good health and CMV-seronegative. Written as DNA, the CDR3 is TGTGCCAGCAGTGAAAAAGGGTCGGGACCCCAGCATTTT. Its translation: CASSEKGSGPQHF.